Presented here are 32 T cell receptor beta chains from one specimen sequenced in a study of blood T cell repertoires in COVID-19. Using immunoSEQ multiplex PCR, the repertoire was profiled, and TCRdb retains in-frame clones only, with some absent. The sample yields a few hundred thousand clones, almost 90% seen once. Specimen: peripheral blood. The receptors were gathered from a woman aged 55 to 70 with COVID-19, enrolled during active disease.

This chain connects TRBV18 to TRBJ2-2, with D possibly TRBD2 on 5 matching bases. Trimming took off 5 bases at V and 0 bases at J, with 10 bases between the two ends. The germline V gene has CDR1 KGHSH and CDR2 LQKENI. This CDR3 region has 15 residues. The CDR3 DNA sequence: TGTGCCAGCTCATTGGACTGGGCGAACACCGGGGAGCTGTTTTTT. This translates into CASSLDWANTGELFF.

The chain is built from TRBV30 and TRBJ1-5; D is perhaps TRBD1 (6 bases). The CDR3 spans 14 residues. V lost 1 base and J lost 1, with 8 bases in between. From germline, CDR1 is GTSNPN and CDR2 SVGIG (reference sequence). The CDR3 DNA follows: TGTGCCTGGAGTGAGGGGACAAGCAATCAGCCCCAGCATTTT. It encodes CAWSEGTSNQPQHF. Together with reference TRBV30 and TRBJ1-5, the CDR3 gives the full variable domain: SQTIHQWPATLVQPVGSPLSLECTVEGTSNPNLYWYRQAAGRGLQLLFYSVGIGQISSEVPQNLSASRPQDRQFILSSKKLLLSDSGFYLCAWSEGTSNQPQHFGDGTRLSIL.

The genes are TRBV5-1 and TRBJ2-2; 8 bases are a match to TRBD2. CDR3 size: 16 residues. Trimming cost V 0 bases and J 4 bases; bases outside gene matches: 5. The germline CDR1 and CDR2 sequences are SGHRS and YFSETQ. CDR3 loop: CASSLGQRGPTGELFF. CDR3 nucleotide sequence: TGCGCCAGCAGCTTGGGTCAGCGGGGGCCCACCGGGGAGCTGTTTTTT.

The J gene is TRBJ2-7, the V gene TRBV27, with D possibly TRBD1 on 5 matching bases. V was trimmed by 6 bases and J by 0 bases, leaving 15 bases between them. CDR1 and CDR2 from the germline V gene are MNHEY and SMNVEV (reference sequence). CDR3 size: 15 residues. DNA for the CDR3: TGTGCCAGCAGCGTCATAGGACAAAACTCCTACGAGCAGTACTTC. Its translation is CASSVIGQNSYEQYF.

This chain joins TRBV7-2 and TRBJ1-6; D might be TRBD1 (5 bases). This CDR3 has 16 amino acids. V was pared by 2 bases and J by 1 base, with 9 bases between. CDR1 is SGHTA and CDR2 is FQGNSA in the germline V gene. The CDR3 here is CASSLYRGSYNSPLHF. The CDR3 nucleotides are TGTGCCAGCAGCTTATATCGGGGGTCCTATAATTCACCCCTCCACTTT.

This chain connects TRBV6-5 to TRBJ2-7, with 7 bases fitting TRBD1. Germline V gene data show CDR1 as MNHEY and CDR2 as SVGAGI. V lost 6 bases to trimming and J lost 4 bases; unmatched junction nucleotides: 6. CDR3 length: 13 residues. The CDR3 loop reads CASSLDRAYEQYF. CDR3 DNA: TGTGCCAGCAGCCTCGACAGGGCTTACGAGCAGTACTTC.

The chain joins TRBV2 to TRBJ1-1; 11 bases align to TRBD1. CDR1 is SNHLY and CDR2 is FYNNEI in the germline V gene. The length of the CDR3 is 16 residues. V lost 0 bases and J lost 10; bases outside the gene matches: 10. The CDR3 loop is CASSEALRRDRGRAFF. The CDR3 nucleotides read TGTGCCAGCAGTGAAGCGCTTCGTAGGGACAGGGGGAGAGCTTTCTTT.

The CDR3 region has the DNA TGTGCCAGCAGCCATCCGGGGGGGGGAAACTACGAGCAGTACTTC. Residues: CASSHPGGGNYEQYF. The rearrangement joins TRBV3-1 (or the pseudogene TRBV3-2) to TRBJ2-7, with 8 bases aligning to TRBD2. Losses at the gene ends were 3 bases for V and 3 bases for J; bases not matched to a gene: 7. The CDR3 loop spans 15 amino acids. CDR1 is LGHDT, CDR2 YNNKEL, per germline (reference sequence).

The chain has TRBV10-3 and TRBJ1-1; D is perhaps TRBD1 (5 bases). Germline-derived CDR1 and CDR2 are ENHRY and SYGVKD. The CDR3 contains 14 residues. The germline V and J ends were trimmed by 3 bases and 1 base, with 9 bases remaining between them. For the CDR3, the DNA is TGTGCCATCAGTGACCAGGGAACGAACACTGAAGCTTTCTTT. Amino acids: CAISDQGTNTEAFF.

This sequence joins TRBV9 and TRBJ1-2; 8 positions agree with TRBD1. CDR3 length equals 17 residues. Germline V gene sequence: CDR1 SGDLS, CDR2 YYNGEE. J lost 8 bases, V lost 3 bases, and 18 bases had no gene match. The CDR3 coding sequence is TGTGCCAGCAGCGGCCAGACAGACAGGGGAGGCAATGGAGGCTACACCTTC. Its protein is CASSGQTDRGGNGGYTF.

This chain connects TRBV7-9 to TRBJ2-1; 11 bases map to TRBD1. Germline lookup yields CDR1 SEHNR and CDR2 FQNEAQ (reference sequence). The J segment lost 7 bases and the V segment lost 1 base, leaving 6 bases of the junction unmatched. The CDR3 loop spans 16 amino acids. The CDR3 loop is CASSLVLGQGVNEQFF. The CDR3, as DNA: TGTGCCAGCAGCTTAGTTCTGGGACAGGGGGTGAATGAGCAGTTCTTC.

This chain connects TRBV4-1 to TRBJ2-7; D perhaps matches TRBD1 (5 bases). With 0 bases removed from V and 0 bases from J, the gap between germline ends came to 6 bases. Germline CDR1 is MGHRA and CDR2 is YSYEKL. CDR3 length equals 14 residues. CDR3 coding DNA: TGCGCCAGCAGCCAAGAGGACACCTCCTACGAGCAGTACTTC. Encoded protein: CASSQEDTSYEQYF.

The CDR3 spells CSASAGLVSLDTQYF. Written as DNA, the CDR3 is TGCAGTGCTAGTGCGGGACTAGTGAGCTTAGATACGCAGTATTTT. J is TRBJ2-3 and V is TRBV20-1; 8 positions match TRBD2. CDR1 and CDR2 (germline): DFQATT, SNEGSKA (reference sequence). The CDR3 loop spans 15 amino acids. The junction had 10 bases not matched to a gene; V was cut back by 3 bases and J by 5 bases.

The chain combines TRBV6-5 with TRBJ2-7; D might be TRBD1 (6 bases). Trimming removed 10 bases at V and 2 bases at J, with 18 bases between. CDR3 length: 14 amino acids. Germline V gives CDR1 MNHEY, CDR2 SVGAGI. CDR3 coding DNA: TGTGCCACTGAAGGGGTAGGGGGAACCTACGAGCAGTACTTC. Its protein is CATEGVGGTYEQYF.

This chain links TRBV4-1 with TRBJ1-5; 7 bases are shared with TRBD1. V lost 0 bases and J lost 6; bases outside the gene matches: 2. CDR1 MGHRA and CDR2 YSYEKL come from the germline V gene. CDR3 length equals 14 residues. The CDR3 region has the DNA TGCGCCAGCAGCCAAGATAACAGGGGTCAGCCCCAGCATTTT. This sequence encodes CASSQDNRGQPQHF.

The V call is TRBV2, the J call TRBJ2-7; the D is unclear. CDR3 length equals 11 residues. Between the trimmed V and J ends, which lost 6 bases and 4 bases, there was a span of 7 bases. Per the germline V gene, CDR1 is SNHLY and CDR2 is FYNNEI. CDR3 sequence (DNA): TGTGCCAGCAGCGAGAATTACGAGCAGTACTTC. This translates into CASSENYEQYF.

This clone appeared once. The chain joins TRBV7-9 to TRBJ2-1, with 8 bases identical to TRBD1. The CDR3 consists of 13 residues. Germline assignment: CDR1 SEHNR and CDR2 FQNEAQ (reference sequence). V lost 4 bases to trimming and J lost 7 bases; unmatched junction nucleotides: 3. DNA of the CDR3: TGTGCCAGCAGCTCGGGACAGGATAATGAGCAGTTCTTC. Amino acids: CASSSGQDNEQFF.

The chain has TRBV5-1 and TRBJ1-2; 9 bases line up with TRBD1. Germline values: CDR1 SGHRS, CDR2 YFSETQ. The V and J ends lost 0 bases and 7 bases, in that order; junction bases with no gene match: 16. The CDR3 is made up of 18 amino acids. The CDR3 sequence: CASSLARDREYSWAGYTF. The CDR3 coding sequence is TGCGCCAGCAGCTTGGCCAGGGACAGGGAGTATAGTTGGGCTGGCTACACCTTC.

The chain carries TRBV6-4 and TRBJ1-6; TRBD1 is a possible D gene (5 bases). The germline V gene has CDR1 MRHNA and CDR2 SNTAGT. The germline V and J ends were trimmed by 0 bases and 9 bases, with 15 bases remaining between them. This CDR3 has 16 amino acids. The CDR3 DNA reads as TGTGCCAGCAGTGACTCCGCGGCAGGGCGGCGTTCACCCCTCCACTTT. As protein: CASSDSAAGRRSPLHF.

The chain uses TRBV7-9 and TRBJ1-2; 9 bases are a match to TRBD1. V was clipped by 5 bases and J by 2 bases; unmatched bases: 9. This CDR3 is built from 16 residues. The germline CDR1 and CDR2 sequences are SEHNR and FQNEAQ (reference sequence). The CDR3 spells CASSTGQGNSNYGYTF. CDR3 in DNA: TGTGCCAGCAGCACGGGACAGGGTAATTCGAACTATGGCTACACCTTC.

The chain is built from TRBV7-9 and TRBJ1-6, with D possibly being TRBD1 (6 bases). Trimming pared 2 bases from V and 0 bases from J, leaving 14 bases between. There are 18 residues in the CDR3. CDR1 is SEHNR, CDR2 FQNEAQ, per germline (reference sequence). The CDR3 sequence: CASSLSLGGSSYNSPLHF. In DNA, the CDR3 is TGTGCCAGCAGCTTATCATTAGGGGGTAGCTCCTATAATTCACCCCTCCACTTT.

CDR3: CASSRGRHGYTF. In DNA form, the CDR3 reads TGTGCCAGCAGTAGGGGCAGGCATGGCTACACCTTC. The rearrangement joins TRBV14 to TRBJ1-2; D possibly corresponds to TRBD1 (5 bases). Germline CDR1 SGHDN, CDR2 FVKESK. The CDR3 length is 12 residues. Deletions cut 6 bases from V and 6 bases from J, with 11 bases between.

This sequence joins TRBV28 and TRBJ2-7; D ambiguous. Deletions cut 3 bases from V and 3 bases from J, with 6 bases between. Germline loops: CDR1 MDHEN, CDR2 SYDVKM. This CDR3 has 12 residues. This chain's CDR3 is CASSLSDYEQYF. For the CDR3, the DNA is TGTGCCAGCAGTTTGTCAGACTACGAGCAGTACTTC.

The rearrangement uses TRBV15 and TRBJ2-7; no clear D. The V gene lost 1 base and the J gene lost 5 bases, with 9 bases spanning the gap. Germline V gives CDR1 LNHNV, CDR2 YYDKDF (reference sequence). The CDR3 length is 13 residues. CDR3 nucleotide sequence: TGTGCCACCAGCAGAGGCCCCCGGGACGAGCAGTACTTC. Translation: CATSRGPRDEQYF. Full variable domain (remainder filled in from reference TRBV15 and TRBJ2-7): DAMVIQNPRYQVTQFGKPVTLSCSQTLNHNVMYWYQQKSSQAPKLLFHYYDKDFNNEADTPDNFQSRRPNTSFCFLDIRSPGLGDTAMYLCATSRGPRDEQYFGPGTRLTVT.

This clone was recorded once. The J gene is TRBJ1-2, the V gene TRBV13, with 7 bases matching TRBD1. V shed 4 bases, J shed 3 bases, and the junction held 8 bases outside the gene matches. Germline lookup yields CDR1 PRHDT and CDR2 FYEKMQ (reference sequence). This CDR3 is 15 amino acids long. CDR3 nucleotides: TGTGCCAGCAGCTCACAAGGGGGCACGGACTATGGCTACACCTTC. Translating gives CASSSQGGTDYGYTF.

The table lists this clone with a count of one. The genes are TRBV5-6 and TRBJ1-2, with 10 bases matching TRBD1. This CDR3 has 13 amino acids. Germline lookup yields CDR1 SGHDT and CDR2 YYEEEE. The V segment lost 5 bases and the J segment 7 bases; nucleotides outside the gene matches: 5. The CDR3 loop reads CASRRQGAVGYTF. Written as DNA, the CDR3 is TGTGCCAGCAGACGACAGGGGGCGGTTGGCTACACCTTC.

This clone was seen more than once but under ten times. The DNA for the CDR3 is TGTGCCAGCAGCGTAGATGGGAGGACGGTGAACACTGAAGCTTTCTTT. Protein sequence: CASSVDGRTVNTEAFF. The J gene is TRBJ1-1, the V gene TRBV9; no clear D gene. V was clipped by 0 bases and J by 0 bases, with 12 bases between them. There are 16 residues in the CDR3. The V gene's germline CDR1 is SGDLS and CDR2 YYNGEE.

The J gene is TRBJ2-3, the V gene TRBV9, with D perhaps TRBD2 (5 bases). The CDR3 runs 16 residues. V lost 0 bases, J lost 1 base, and 12 bases lay in between. Germline CDR1 and CDR2: SGDLS and YYNGEE. The CDR3 region is CASSVGSGVRTDTQYF. CDR3 in DNA: TGTGCCAGCAGCGTAGGTTCCGGGGTACGCACAGATACGCAGTATTTT.

V usage is TRBV30 and J usage is TRBJ2-5; 11 bases agree with TRBD2. J gave up 2 bases and V 3 bases, and 5 bases lay outside the gene matches. The CDR3 spans 15 residues. Germline V CDR1 and CDR2: GTSNPN, SVGIG (reference sequence). The CDR3 spells CAWRSLAGVQETQYF. In nucleotides, the CDR3 is TGTGCCTGGAGGTCACTAGCGGGGGTACAAGAGACCCAGTACTTC.

V usage is TRBV2 and J usage is TRBJ1-4; D remains unclear. Germline assignment: CDR1 SNHLY and CDR2 FYNNEI. The CDR3 consists of 13 residues. V was pared by 8 bases and J by 0 bases, with 7 bases between. DNA for the CDR3: TGTGCCAGCCGAGTAGCAACTAATGAAAAACTGTTTTTT. This translates into CASRVATNEKLFF. Complete variable domain (other parts from reference TRBV2 and TRBJ1-4): EPEVTQTPSHQVTQMGQEVILRCVPISNHLYFYWYRQILGQKVEFLVSFYNNEISEKSEIFDDQFSVERPDGSNFTLKIRSTKLEDSAMYFCASRVATNEKLFFGSGTQLSVL.

The chain couples TRBV5-1 to TRBJ2-1; tentative D call: TRBD2 (5 bases). The V end lost 0 bases, the J end lost 5 bases, and 12 bases lay between the germline ends. The CDR3 sequence is 15 residues long. Germline CDR1 is SGHRS and CDR2 is YFSETQ. DNA of the CDR3: TGCGCCAGCAGCTTGGATTCGGGATTCCACAATGAGCAGTTCTTC. This gives the protein CASSLDSGFHNEQFF.

The chain combines TRBV25-1 with TRBJ1-1; D is possibly TRBD1 (5 bases). The CDR3 contains 12 residues. Trimming removed 7 bases at V and 10 bases at J, with 16 bases between. Germline V gene data show CDR1 as MGHDK and CDR2 as SYGVNS. CDR3 sequence reads: CASNEGRLGAFF. Written as DNA, the CDR3 is TGTGCCAGCAATGAGGGGAGGCTTGGAGCTTTCTTT.